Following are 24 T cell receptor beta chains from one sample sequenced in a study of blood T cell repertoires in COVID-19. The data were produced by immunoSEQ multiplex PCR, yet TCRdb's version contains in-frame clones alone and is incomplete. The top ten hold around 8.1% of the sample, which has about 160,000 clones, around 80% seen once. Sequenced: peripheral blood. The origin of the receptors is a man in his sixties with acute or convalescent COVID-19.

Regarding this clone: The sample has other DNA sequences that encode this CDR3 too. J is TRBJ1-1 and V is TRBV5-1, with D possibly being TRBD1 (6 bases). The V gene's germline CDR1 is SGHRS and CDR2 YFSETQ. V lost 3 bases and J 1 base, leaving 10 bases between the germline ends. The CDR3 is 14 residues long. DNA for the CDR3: TGCGCCAGCAGCTCACAGGGTAAGAACACTGAAGCTTTCTTT. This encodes CASSSQGKNTEAFF.

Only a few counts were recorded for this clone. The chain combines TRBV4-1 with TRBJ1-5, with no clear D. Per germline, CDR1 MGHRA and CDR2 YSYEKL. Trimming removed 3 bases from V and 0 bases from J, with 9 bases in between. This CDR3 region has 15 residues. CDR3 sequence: CASSHGRGSNQPQHF. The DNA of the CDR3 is TGCGCCAGCAGCCATGGGAGAGGTAGCAATCAGCCCCAGCATTTT.

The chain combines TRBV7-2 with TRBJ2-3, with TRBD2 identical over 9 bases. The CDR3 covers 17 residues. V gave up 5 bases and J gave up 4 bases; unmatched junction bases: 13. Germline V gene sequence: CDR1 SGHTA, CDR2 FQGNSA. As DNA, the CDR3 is TGTGCCAGCAGCCTAGGGTTGGCGGGGGGGCTTTCAGATACGCAGTATTTT. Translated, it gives CASSLGLAGGLSDTQYF.

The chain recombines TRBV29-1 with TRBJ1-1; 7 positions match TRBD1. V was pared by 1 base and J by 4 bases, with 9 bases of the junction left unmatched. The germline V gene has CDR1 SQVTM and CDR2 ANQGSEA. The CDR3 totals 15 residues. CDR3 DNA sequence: TGCAGCGTTGAAGGGGCGGACAGGTCGAGCACTGAAGCTTTCTTT. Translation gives CSVEGADRSSTEAFF. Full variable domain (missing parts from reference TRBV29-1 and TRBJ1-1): SAVISQKPSRDICQRGTSLTIQCQVDSQVTMMFWYRQQPGQSLTLIATANQGSEATYESGFVIDKFPISRPNLTFSTLTVSNMSPEDSSIYLCSVEGADRSSTEAFFGQGTRLTVV.

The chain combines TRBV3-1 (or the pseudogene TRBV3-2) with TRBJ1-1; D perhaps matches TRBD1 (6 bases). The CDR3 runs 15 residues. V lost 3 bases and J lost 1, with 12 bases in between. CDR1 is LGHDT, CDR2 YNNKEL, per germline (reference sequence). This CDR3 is CASSHADRPNTEAFF. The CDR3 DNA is TGTGCCAGCAGCCACGCCGACAGGCCGAACACTGAAGCTTTCTTT.

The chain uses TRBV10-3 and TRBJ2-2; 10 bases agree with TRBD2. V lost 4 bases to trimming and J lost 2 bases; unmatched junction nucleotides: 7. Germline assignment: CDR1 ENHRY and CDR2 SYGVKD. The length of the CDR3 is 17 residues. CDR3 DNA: TGTGCCATCAGTGGCTCACTAGCGGGGCTTAACACCGGGGAGCTGTTTTTT. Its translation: CAISGSLAGLNTGELFF.

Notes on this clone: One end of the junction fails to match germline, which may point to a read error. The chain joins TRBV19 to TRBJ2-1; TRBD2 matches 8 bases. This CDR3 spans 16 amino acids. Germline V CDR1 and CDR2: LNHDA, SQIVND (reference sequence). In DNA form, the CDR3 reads TGTGCCAGTACTATAGCGGGGAGTTCACCGTACAATGAGCAGTTCTTC. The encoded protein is CASTIAGSSPYNEQFF.

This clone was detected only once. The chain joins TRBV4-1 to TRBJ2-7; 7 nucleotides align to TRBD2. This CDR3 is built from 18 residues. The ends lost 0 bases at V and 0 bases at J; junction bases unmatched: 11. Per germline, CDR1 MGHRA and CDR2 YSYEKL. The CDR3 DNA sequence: TGCGCCAGCAGCCAAGAAGGCGGTCTAGGGAGGGGCTCCTACGAGCAGTACTTC. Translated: CASSQEGGLGRGSYEQYF.

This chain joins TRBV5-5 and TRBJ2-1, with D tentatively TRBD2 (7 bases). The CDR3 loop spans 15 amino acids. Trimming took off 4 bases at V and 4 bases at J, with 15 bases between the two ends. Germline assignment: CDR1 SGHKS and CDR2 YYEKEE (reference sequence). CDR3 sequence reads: CASSRVGGLYNEQFF. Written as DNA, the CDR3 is TGTGCCAGCAGCCGAGTCGGGGGGCTATACAATGAGCAGTTCTTC.

The CDR3 DNA is TGTGCCAGCAGCGACGGGAGTTCCTATAATTCACCCCTCCACTTT. Protein product: CASSDGSSYNSPLHF. The genes are TRBV9 and TRBJ1-6; D not certain. CDR1 SGDLS and CDR2 YYNGEE come from the germline V gene. V was pared by 3 bases and J by 1 base, with 8 bases between. This CDR3 has 15 residues.

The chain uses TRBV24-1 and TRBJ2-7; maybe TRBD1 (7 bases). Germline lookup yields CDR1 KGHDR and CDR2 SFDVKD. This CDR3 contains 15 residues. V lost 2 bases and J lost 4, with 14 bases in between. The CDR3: CATSDSQQGRYEQYF. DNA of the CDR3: TGTGCCACCAGTGATTCGCAACAGGGGAGGTACGAGCAGTACTTC.

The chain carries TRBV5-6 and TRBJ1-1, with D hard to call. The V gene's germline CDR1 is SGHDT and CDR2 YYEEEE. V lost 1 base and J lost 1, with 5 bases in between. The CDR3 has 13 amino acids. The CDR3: CASSLSSNTEAFF. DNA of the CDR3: TGTGCCAGCAGCTTGTCTTCGAACACTGAAGCTTTCTTT.

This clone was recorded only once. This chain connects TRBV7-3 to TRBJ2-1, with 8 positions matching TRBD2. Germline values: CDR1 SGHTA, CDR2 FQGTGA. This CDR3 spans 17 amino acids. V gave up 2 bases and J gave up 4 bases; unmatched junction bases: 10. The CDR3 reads CASSLQGSGGSYNEQFF. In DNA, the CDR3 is TGTGCCAGCAGCTTACAGGGCAGCGGGGGTTCTTACAATGAGCAGTTCTTC. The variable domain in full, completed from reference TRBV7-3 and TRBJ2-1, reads GAGVSQTPSNKVTEKGKYVELRCDPISGHTALYWYRQSLGQGPEFLIYFQGTGAADDSGLPNDRFFAVRPEGSVSTLKIQRTERGDSAVYLCASSLQGSGGSYNEQFFGPGTRLTVL.

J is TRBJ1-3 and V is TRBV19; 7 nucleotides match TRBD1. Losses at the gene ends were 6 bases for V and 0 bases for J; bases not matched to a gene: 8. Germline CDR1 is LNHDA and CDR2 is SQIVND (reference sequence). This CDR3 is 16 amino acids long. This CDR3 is CASRETGFFSGNTIYF. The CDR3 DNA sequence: TGTGCCAGTAGAGAGACAGGGTTTTTCTCTGGAAACACCATATATTTT.

For the CDR3, the DNA is TGTGCCAGCAGCTTTGGACAGGCTGGCTACACCTTC. Protein product: CASSFGQAGYTF. The V and J genes are TRBV7-2 and TRBJ1-2; TRBD1 matches at 7 bases. CDR3 length: 12 amino acids. Germline assignment: CDR1 SGHTA and CDR2 FQGNSA. V lost 3 bases, J lost 7 bases, and 2 bases stayed unmatched.

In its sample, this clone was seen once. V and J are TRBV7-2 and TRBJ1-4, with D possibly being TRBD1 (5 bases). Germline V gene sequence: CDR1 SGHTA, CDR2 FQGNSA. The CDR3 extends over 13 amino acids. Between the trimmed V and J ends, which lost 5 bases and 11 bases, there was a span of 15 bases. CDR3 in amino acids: CASSNSGGGKLFF. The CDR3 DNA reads TGTGCCAGCAGCAACTCGGGGGGAGGGAAACTGTTTTTT.

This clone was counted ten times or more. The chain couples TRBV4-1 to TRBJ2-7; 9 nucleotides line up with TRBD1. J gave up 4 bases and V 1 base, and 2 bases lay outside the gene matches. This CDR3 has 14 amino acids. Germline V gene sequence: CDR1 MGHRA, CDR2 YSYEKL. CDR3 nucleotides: TGCGCCAGCAGCCAAGGACAGGGGGTGTACGAGCAGTACTTC. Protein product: CASSQGQGVYEQYF.

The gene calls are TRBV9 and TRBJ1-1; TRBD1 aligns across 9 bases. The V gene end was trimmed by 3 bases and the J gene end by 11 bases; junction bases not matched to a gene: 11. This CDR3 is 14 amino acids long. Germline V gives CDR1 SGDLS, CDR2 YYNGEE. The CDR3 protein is CASSAEGQGGTAFF. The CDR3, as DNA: TGTGCCAGCAGCGCCGAGGGACAGGGTGGAACGGCTTTCTTT.

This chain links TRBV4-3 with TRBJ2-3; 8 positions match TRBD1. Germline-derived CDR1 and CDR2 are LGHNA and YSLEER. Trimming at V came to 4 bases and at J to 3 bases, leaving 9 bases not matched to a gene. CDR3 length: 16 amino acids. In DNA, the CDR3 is TGCGCCAGCAGCCGAGATAGACAGGGGTCAACAGATACGCAGTATTTT. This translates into CASSRDRQGSTDTQYF.

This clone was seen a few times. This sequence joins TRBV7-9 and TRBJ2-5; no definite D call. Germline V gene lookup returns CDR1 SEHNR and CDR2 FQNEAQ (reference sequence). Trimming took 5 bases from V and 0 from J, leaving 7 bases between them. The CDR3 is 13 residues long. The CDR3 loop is CASSRSHQETQYF. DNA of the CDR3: TGTGCCAGCAGCCGGAGCCACCAAGAGACCCAGTACTTC.

The CDR3 bases are TGTGCCTGGAGTGGATACGACAGGGAACTGTTTTTT. Residues: CAWSGYDRELFF. The chain couples TRBV30 to TRBJ1-4; TRBD1 matches 7 bases. The CDR3 has 12 amino acids. Per the germline V gene, CDR1 is GTSNPN and CDR2 is SVGIG (reference sequence). J gave up 12 bases and V 1 base, and 5 bases lay outside the gene matches.

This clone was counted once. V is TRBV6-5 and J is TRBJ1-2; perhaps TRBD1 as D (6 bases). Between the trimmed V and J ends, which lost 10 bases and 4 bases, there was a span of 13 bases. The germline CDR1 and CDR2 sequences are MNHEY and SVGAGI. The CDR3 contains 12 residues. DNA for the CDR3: TGTGCCACACAGGGAGGGGGCTATGGCTACACCTTC. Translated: CATQGGGYGYTF.

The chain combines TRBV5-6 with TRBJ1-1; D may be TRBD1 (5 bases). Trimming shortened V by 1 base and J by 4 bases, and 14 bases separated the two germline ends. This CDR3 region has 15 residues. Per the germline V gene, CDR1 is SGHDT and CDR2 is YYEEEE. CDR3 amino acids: CASSLWGGGGTEAFF. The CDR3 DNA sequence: TGTGCCAGCAGCTTGTGGGGGGGTGGTGGCACTGAAGCTTTCTTT.

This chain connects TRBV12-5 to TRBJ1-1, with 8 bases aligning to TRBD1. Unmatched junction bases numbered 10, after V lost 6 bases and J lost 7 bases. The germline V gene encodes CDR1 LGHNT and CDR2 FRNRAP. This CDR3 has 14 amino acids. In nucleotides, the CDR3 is TGTGCTAGTGGCCCCCTAGGGACAGGTGGTGAAGCTTTCTTT. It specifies CASGPLGTGGEAFF.